This paragraph covers one TCR beta chain sequence. Its antigen specificity is not known. Base qualities are missing; no much larger clone stands one base away. The entry originates in a study of blood T cell repertoires in COVID-19 (dated by TCRdb to 2020 to 2022). With regard to the full study: The collaborator samples originated in the United States, Italy and Spain and spanned the acute and convalescent phases of COVID-19. The material from the prospective study consisted of cDNA or gDNA derived from T cells, B-cell-depleted T cells, or PBMCs. Subjects who had been exposed to COVID-19, were actively infected with it, or had recovered from it provided the deeply sampled blood TCRbeta repertoires that made up the dataset. The repertoires were released in a freely available public database meant as a resource for research on the immune response to SARS-CoV-2. Samples came from the ongoing ImmuneRACE study (first 160 participants) plus 1,254 subjects from 6 global collaborators. Nearly every sample came with metadata listing a de-identified subject ID, COVID-19 status, age in years and sex. Where available, HLA class I and class II types were taken from metadata supplied by the sample provider and were not determined by assay-based typing. What the work shows at the level of the full study, not this receptor alone: How much clinical and demographic metadata was included differed by source and by participant, and the metadata was provided uncurated.

Whole blood was collected in K2EDTA tubes by collaborating institutions according to the institutions' own protocols. For TCRbeta analysis, collaborator samples were shipped as frozen whole blood, as isolated PBMCs, or as DNA extracted from either sample type. The CDR3 runs 14 amino acids, cysteine and phenylalanine included. Only the CDR3 DNA is retained, 42 bases long and in frame from the first base. Based on the germline V gene (reference sequence), the CDR1 and CDR2 sequences are WNHNN and SYGVQD. V and J lose 0 bases and 5 bases, and a span of 10 bases separates them. The immunoSEQ Assay, a bias-controlled multiplex PCR, was used to amplify TCRbeta CDR3 regions from genomic DNA. The authors processed their data as follows. The number of nucleated cells in each sample was estimated from the amplification of reference gene primers within the assay. To quantify the absolute abundance of each unique TCRbeta CDR3 rearrangement, sequence reads were collapsed and filtered. Productive Simpson clonality was computed per sample as the square root of Simpson's diversity index over productive rearrangements. Sourced from immuneACCESS, this table was stored by TCRdb with only in-frame sequences that have V and J called. A share of the clones is absent; for the studies checked, an unresolved V gene accounts for under half, and the remainder has no known explanation. V and J calls and clone size come straight from that table; D and trimming were deduced from the DNA. Here the sample has approximately 250,000 clones; over 75% occur a single time. The ten largest clonotypes hold around 9.2% of the sample.

This receptor was obtained from a human donor in a cohort sampled during active COVID-19. The sequencing input was peripheral blood. Recombination connected TRBV10-1 to TRBJ1-1; TRBD1 is possibly the D segment (5 matching bases). Here is the DNA: TGCGCCAGCAGTGAGTCAGGACGGGGGACTGAAGCTTTCTTT. Its product reads: CASSESGRGTEAFF.